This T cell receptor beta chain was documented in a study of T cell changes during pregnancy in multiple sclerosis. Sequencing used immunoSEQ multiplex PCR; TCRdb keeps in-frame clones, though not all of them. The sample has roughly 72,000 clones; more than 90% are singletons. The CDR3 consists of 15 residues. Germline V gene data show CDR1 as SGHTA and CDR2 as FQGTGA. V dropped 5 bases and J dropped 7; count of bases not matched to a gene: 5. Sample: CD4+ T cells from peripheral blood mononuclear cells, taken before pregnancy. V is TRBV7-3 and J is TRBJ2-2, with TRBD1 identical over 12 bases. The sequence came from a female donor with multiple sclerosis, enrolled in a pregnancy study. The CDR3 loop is CASSPGQGAIGELFF. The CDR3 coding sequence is TGTGCCAGCAGCCCGGGACAGGGGGCTATCGGGGAGCTGTTTTTT.